Described below is a single T cell receptor beta chain sequence and its context. What it binds is unknown. This entry comes from a study of monozygotic twins with inflammatory bowel disease. Study outcomes and limitations: There was no support for any single strong signal or clonotype associated with IBD. It was observed that concordant and discordant twins did not differ in repertoire similarity, possibly given limited power. Healthy co-twins showed greater TCRbeta diversity (inverse Simpson) than IBD patients.

Unfractionated whole blood yielded total RNA, and T cells were not sorted. CDR3 size: 12 residues. TCRdb reprocessed the 5' RACE reads, with one entry per CDR3 protein and no DNA. The sample holds about 210,000 distinct CDR3 sequences. The receptor's source is a human donor with ulcerative colitis or Crohn's disease, or a healthy co-twin of an affected twin (not recorded which). The V gene is TRBV12-3 or TRBV12-4, the J gene TRBJ2-1; there is no DNA to check the TCRdb D call of TRBD1. The sample was blood. CDR3 sequence reads: CASSLGGQGHAF.